The rows below give T cell receptor beta chains drawn from one sample of a study of CD4 and CD8 cells across lung adenocarcinoma regions. TCRdb re-called the PCR reads through MiXCR, storing one row per CDR3 protein. The table has some 22,000 distinct CDR3 sequences, 45% to 60% seen once. The sequenced sample was CD4+ T cells from the center of a lung tumor. The receptors were gathered from a male donor with lung adenocarcinoma. The CD4 and CD8 labels of this study may be unreliable. Each CDR3 is given with its conserved first and last residue. The order of the fields is D gene, clone size, V gene, J gene, CDR3 protein, CDR3 DNA. A D gene is named only where the DNA matches it firmly. The size of a clone is reported for some rows only, either as once, few or many, or as a class for expanded clones.

>.|.|TRBV7-6|TRBJ2-5
CASSAEPGGRDHETQYF
TGTGCCAGCAGCGCGGAGCCCGGGGGCCGTGACCACGAGACCCAGTACTTC
>TRBD2|few|TRBV27|TRBJ2-5
CASSPARTSGTLLF
TGTGCCAGCAGTCCCGCTCGGACTAGCGGGACTCTGCTCTTC
>.|.|TRBV6-1|TRBJ2-7
CASSDGPYEQYF
TGTGCCAGCAGTGACGGACCCTACGAGCAGTACTTC
>.|.|TRBV6-2/TRBV6-3|TRBJ1-2
CASSDGTGRGYTF
TGTGCCAGCAGTGATGGGACCGGAAGGGGCTACACCTTC
>.|many|TRBV6-1|TRBJ2-1
CASGDYEQFF
TGTGCCAGCGGGGACTATGAGCAGTTCTTC
>TRBD1|.|TRBV6-5|TRBJ2-1
CASSYSIRDRGRNEQFF
TGTGCCAGCAGTTACTCGATCCGGGACAGGGGTCGGAATGAGCAGTTCTTC
>.|.|TRBV27|TRBJ2-3
CASSWGWGSDTQYF
TGTGCCAGCAGTTGGGGGTGGGGCTCCGATACCCAGTATTTT
>TRBD1|many|TRBV27|TRBJ2-3
CASSWDRDTDTQYF
TGTGCCAGCAGTTGGGACAGGGACACAGATACGCAGTATTTT
>TRBD2|many|TRBV6-1|TRBJ2-5
CASSRGPPGGTQYF
TGTGCCAGCAGCCGGGGACCACCGGGAGGGACCCAGTACTTC
>.|.|TRBV27|TRBJ1-3
CASSPPPRRSGNTIYF
TGTGCCAGCAGTCCCCCCCCCCGGCGCTCTGGAAACACCATATATTTT
>.|.|TRBV7-2|TRBJ2-3
CASTGEGAGVRNTQYF
TGTGCCAGCACGGGAGAGGGGGCGGGAGTAAGAAATACGCAGTATTTT
>.|.|TRBV6-9|TRBJ2-1
CAGSYAVRADEQFF
TGTGCGGGCAGTTATGCCGTGAGGGCCGATGAGCAGTTCTTC
>TRBD1|.|TRBV14|TRBJ1-1
CASSQTGGQESTEAFF
TGTGCCAGCAGCCAAACCGGCGGACAGGAGAGCACTGAAGCTTTCTTT
>.|many|TRBV6-1|TRBJ2-2
CASSDFMRVTGELFF
TGTGCCAGCAGTGATTTCATGAGGGTGACCGGGGAGCTGTTTTTT
>.|.|TRBV6-1|TRBJ2-4
CARQPVTCGKNIQYF
TGTGCCCGCCAGCCGGTGACGTGTGGCAAAAACATTCAGTACTTC
>TRBD2|few|TRBV7-3|TRBJ2-5
CASSLLAGGIETQYF
TGTGCCAGCAGCTTACTTGCGGGAGGGATAGAGACCCAGTACTTC
>TRBD2|.|TRBV11-2|TRBJ2-3
CASSEDRTSGSPSTDTQYF
TGTGCCAGCAGCGAAGATCGGACTAGCGGGAGCCCTAGCACAGATACGCAGTATTTT
>.|once|TRBV10-1|TRBJ2-3
CASSRRRLWATNIQYF
TGCGCCAGCAGCCGACGGAGGCTGTGGGCCACAAATATTCAGTATTTT
>.|.|TRBV6-5|TRBJ2-3
CASSYSGLPAGPGAQYF
TGTGCCAGCAGTTACTCGGGACTCCCTGCCGGCCCAGGGGCGCAGTATTTT
>.|once|TRBV6-5|TRBJ2-1
CASSYRLEAEQFF
TGTGCCAGCAGTTACCGGCTAGAGGCTGAGCAGTTCTTC
>.|.|TRBV6-5|TRBJ1-2
CASSYPTGTDYGYTF
TGTGCCAGCAGTTACCCCACCGGGACGGACTATGGCTACACCTTC
>TRBD2|medium-sized|TRBV27|TRBJ2-5
CASSLSTSFQETQYF
TGTGCCAGCAGTTTGTCGACTAGCTTCCAAGAGACCCAGTACTTC
>TRBD2|.|TRBV10-3|TRBJ2-5
CAISERGGETQYF
TGTGCCATCAGTGAGAGGGGAGGGGAGACCCAGTACTTC
>TRBD2|many|TRBV7-2|TRBJ2-1
CASSLSAGGPNEQFF
TGTGCCAGCAGCTTATCTGCGGGAGGGCCGAATGAGCAGTTCTTC
>.|.|TRBV4-1|TRBJ1-2
CASSQGDRSYGYTF
TGCGCCAGCAGCCAAGGAGACAGGTCCTATGGCTACACCTTC
>TRBD2|.|TRBV6-1|TRBJ2-1
CASSEVQSPSGGRTYNEQFF
TGTGCCAGCAGTGAAGTTCAAAGCCCTAGCGGGGGACGTACCTACAATGAGCAGTTCTTC
>.|.|TRBV27|TRBJ2-3
CARGPRSGVTETQYF
TGTGCCAGGGGGCCCAGGAGCGGCGTCACAGAGACGCAGTATTTC
>TRBD1|many|TRBV28|TRBJ1-2
CASSSGGMVVDYGYTF
TGTGCCAGCAGTTCAGGGGGAATGGTTGTGGACTATGGCTACACCTTC